Listed below are T cell receptor beta chains from one sample, sequenced in a study of blood T cell repertoires in COVID-19. Assay used: immunoSEQ multiplex PCR; TCRdb lists only in-frame clones, some missing. Of under 200,000 clones in the sample, over 70% are singletons; the top ten hold around 3%. The sample comprised peripheral blood. These receptors were taken from a man aged 70-80 years with acute or convalescent COVID-19. Each CDR3 is given with its conserved first and last residue. Fields, in order: clone size, J gene, D gene, V gene, CDR3 protein, CDR3 DNA. A D gene is named only where the DNA matches it firmly. Size values are once, few and many counts, or a class for expanded clones, and some rows have none.

clone size: NA; J gene: TRBJ2-2; D gene: NA; V gene: TRBV18; CDR3 protein: CASSPRLDAGELFF; CDR3 DNA: TGTGCCAGCTCACCAAGACTAGACGCCGGGGAGCTGTTTTTT
clone size: NA; J gene: TRBJ1-5; D gene: TRBD1; V gene: TRBV2; CDR3 protein: CASAGETGARSNQPQHF; CDR3 DNA: TGTGCCAGCGCCGGTGAGACAGGGGCGCGGAGCAATCAGCCCCAGCATTTT
clone size: NA; J gene: TRBJ2-1; D gene: TRBD2; V gene: TRBV5-4; CDR3 protein: CASSLEPGLALYNEQFF; CDR3 DNA: TGTGCCAGCAGCTTGGAACCGGGACTAGCCCTCTACAATGAGCAGTTCTTC
clone size: NA; J gene: TRBJ1-1; D gene: TRBD1; V gene: TRBV24-1; CDR3 protein: CATSDHRQGNTEAFF; CDR3 DNA: TGTGCCACCAGTGATCACCGACAGGGGAACACTGAAGCTTTCTTT
clone size: NA; J gene: TRBJ1-1; D gene: NA; V gene: TRBV28; CDR3 protein: CASSPRDMGEAFF; CDR3 DNA: TGTGCCAGCAGTCCCCGGGACATGGGTGAAGCTTTCTTT
clone size: NA; J gene: TRBJ2-7; D gene: TRBD1; V gene: TRBV28; CDR3 protein: CASSFRTGSYEQYF; CDR3 DNA: TGTGCCAGCAGTTTTCGGACAGGCTCCTACGAGCAGTACTTC
clone size: NA; J gene: TRBJ2-7; D gene: TRBD1; V gene: TRBV19; CDR3 protein: CASSIEGTGFYEQYF; CDR3 DNA: TGTGCCAGTAGTATTGAGGGGACAGGGTTTTACGAGCAGTACTTC
clone size: NA; J gene: TRBJ2-7; D gene: NA; V gene: TRBV28; CDR3 protein: CASRTSSEQYF; CDR3 DNA: TGTGCCAGCAGGACCTCTAGCGAGCAGTACTTC
clone size: once; J gene: TRBJ1-4; D gene: TRBD1; V gene: TRBV25-1; CDR3 protein: CASNRDRGTINEKLFF; CDR3 DNA: TGTGCCAGCAACCGGGACAGGGGCACCATTAATGAAAAACTGTTTTTT
clone size: NA; J gene: TRBJ1-1; D gene: TRBD1; V gene: TRBV6-6; CDR3 protein: CASSRPGTGGVMNTEAFF; CDR3 DNA: TGTGCCAGCAGTCGCCCCGGGACAGGGGGAGTAATGAACACTGAAGCTTTCTTT
clone size: NA; J gene: TRBJ1-1; D gene: TRBD1; V gene: TRBV7-9; CDR3 protein: CASSLGGPGGTEAFF; CDR3 DNA: TGTGCCAGCAGCTTAGGGGGCCCAGGGGGCACTGAAGCTTTCTTT
clone size: NA; J gene: TRBJ1-3; D gene: TRBD1; V gene: TRBV7-9; CDR3 protein: CASSSGTGDFRGSGNTIYF; CDR3 DNA: TGTGCCAGCAGCTCCGGGACAGGGGATTTTCGGGGCTCTGGAAACACCATATATTTT
clone size: NA; J gene: TRBJ1-1; D gene: TRBD1; V gene: TRBV28; CDR3 protein: CASSLTGAPEAFF; CDR3 DNA: TGTGCCAGCAGTCTCACAGGGGCCCCTGAAGCTTTCTTT
clone size: NA; J gene: TRBJ2-4; D gene: NA; V gene: TRBV28; CDR3 protein: CASSFQGNIQYF; CDR3 DNA: TGTGCCAGCAGTTTTCAGGGTAACATTCAGTACTTC
clone size: NA; J gene: TRBJ2-1; D gene: TRBD2; V gene: TRBV10-3; CDR3 protein: CAITLAGGNEQFF; CDR3 DNA: TGTGCCATCACGCTAGCGGGAGGCAATGAGCAGTTCTTC
clone size: NA; J gene: TRBJ1-1; D gene: TRBD1; V gene: TRBV7-2; CDR3 protein: CASSLHTGAEAFF; CDR3 DNA: TGTGCCAGCAGCTTACACACAGGGGCTGAAGCTTTCTTT
clone size: NA; J gene: TRBJ1-5; D gene: TRBD1; V gene: TRBV30; CDR3 protein: CAWDSATGGEGQPQHF; CDR3 DNA: TGTGCCTGGGATTCCGCGACAGGGGGTGAAGGTCAGCCCCAGCATTTT
clone size: NA; J gene: TRBJ2-2; D gene: TRBD2; V gene: TRBV3-1/TRBV3-2; CDR3 protein: CASSQVAGDHGELFF; CDR3 DNA: TGTGCCAGCAGCCAAGTAGCGGGAGATCACGGGGAGCTGTTTTTT
clone size: NA; J gene: TRBJ1-1; D gene: NA; V gene: TRBV18; CDR3 protein: CASSPRAPTVNTEAFF; CDR3 DNA: TGTGCCAGCTCACCACGGGCTCCTACAGTAAACACTGAAGCTTTCTTT
clone size: few; J gene: TRBJ1-1; D gene: TRBD1; V gene: TRBV2; CDR3 protein: CASSEDRGNTEAFF; CDR3 DNA: TGTGCCAGCAGTGAGGACAGGGGAAACACTGAAGCTTTCTTT
clone size: NA; J gene: TRBJ1-3; D gene: TRBD1; V gene: TRBV28; CDR3 protein: CASDRRDSYRAGNTIYF; CDR3 DNA: TGTGCCAGCGATCGCCGGGACAGCTATCGTGCTGGAAACACCATATATTTT
clone size: NA; J gene: TRBJ2-2; D gene: NA; V gene: TRBV14; CDR3 protein: CASSQGAGGTGELFF; CDR3 DNA: TGTGCCAGCAGCCAAGGGGCAGGTGGCACCGGGGAGCTGTTTTTT
clone size: NA; J gene: TRBJ2-7; D gene: TRBD1; V gene: TRBV7-8; CDR3 protein: CASSPTPGQGGDEQYF; CDR3 DNA: TGTGCCAGCAGCCCAACTCCGGGACAGGGGGGCGACGAGCAGTACTTC
clone size: NA; J gene: TRBJ1-1; D gene: NA; V gene: TRBV28; CDR3 protein: CASSFPGGTEAFF; CDR3 DNA: TGTGCCAGCAGTTTTCCCGGGGGCACTGAAGCTTTCTTT
clone size: NA; J gene: TRBJ2-3; D gene: TRBD2; V gene: TRBV7-2; CDR3 protein: CASSLTSGGSDTQYF; CDR3 DNA: TGTGCCAGCAGCTTGACTAGCGGGGGGTCAGATACGCAGTATTTT
clone size: NA; J gene: TRBJ1-6; D gene: NA; V gene: TRBV14; CDR3 protein: CASSQQGYSPLHF; CDR3 DNA: TGTGCCAGCAGCCAACAGGGATACTCACCCCTCCACTTT
clone size: few; J gene: TRBJ2-7; D gene: TRBD2; V gene: TRBV28; CDR3 protein: CASSLIVAGAYEQYF; CDR3 DNA: TGTGCCAGCAGTTTAATTGTAGCGGGAGCCTACGAGCAGTACTTC
clone size: NA; J gene: TRBJ2-1; D gene: TRBD2; V gene: TRBV4-2; CDR3 protein: CASSQDSPRLAGIYNEQFF; CDR3 DNA: TGTGCCAGCAGCCAAGATTCCCCTCGACTAGCGGGAATATACAATGAGCAGTTCTTC
clone size: NA; J gene: TRBJ2-7; D gene: TRBD1; V gene: TRBV6-6; CDR3 protein: CASSSRTGWYEQYF; CDR3 DNA: TGTGCCAGCAGTTCCCGGACAGGGTGGTACGAGCAGTACTTC
clone size: NA; J gene: TRBJ2-1; D gene: NA; V gene: TRBV5-5; CDR3 protein: CASSFRGSSYNEQFF; CDR3 DNA: TGTGCCAGCAGCTTTCGAGGGAGCTCCTACAATGAGCAGTTCTTC
clone size: NA; J gene: TRBJ2-2; D gene: TRBD1; V gene: TRBV18; CDR3 protein: CASSPGQGAGELFF; CDR3 DNA: TGTGCCAGCTCACCGGGACAGGGGGCCGGGGAGCTGTTTTTT
clone size: NA; J gene: TRBJ2-2; D gene: NA; V gene: TRBV10-1; CDR3 protein: CASSETYRAGELFF; CDR3 DNA: TGCGCCAGCAGTGAGACCTACCGGGCCGGGGAGCTGTTTTTT
clone size: NA; J gene: TRBJ2-3; D gene: TRBD1; V gene: TRBV6-5; CDR3 protein: CASSKGQWTDTQYF; CDR3 DNA: TGTGCCAGCAGTAAGGGACAGTGGACAGATACGCAGTATTTT
clone size: NA; J gene: TRBJ2-7; D gene: TRBD1; V gene: TRBV5-6; CDR3 protein: CASGWAGGEQYF; CDR3 DNA: TGTGCCAGTGGGTGGGCAGGGGGCGAGCAGTACTTC
clone size: NA; J gene: TRBJ2-6; D gene: TRBD1; V gene: TRBV11-3; CDR3 protein: CASSTTGEANPPSGANVLTF; CDR3 DNA: TGTGCCAGCAGTACGACAGGGGAAGCTAATCCCCCCTCTGGGGCCAACGTCCTGACTTTC
clone size: NA; J gene: TRBJ1-2; D gene: TRBD1; V gene: TRBV19; CDR3 protein: CASSKGQGDYGYTF; CDR3 DNA: TGTGCCAGTAGTAAGGGACAGGGTGACTATGGCTACACCTTC
clone size: NA; J gene: TRBJ2-1; D gene: NA; V gene: TRBV24-1; CDR3 protein: CATSDKKAGSYNEQFF; CDR3 DNA: TGTGCCACCAGTGATAAGAAGGCAGGATCCTACAATGAGCAGTTCTTC
clone size: NA; J gene: TRBJ2-1; D gene: NA; V gene: TRBV6-5; CDR3 protein: CASHNRQGGGEQFF; CDR3 DNA: TGTGCCTCCCACAATAGACAGGGAGGAGGGGAGCAGTTCTTC
clone size: once; J gene: TRBJ2-7; D gene: TRBD1; V gene: TRBV10-1; CDR3 protein: CASSESAGGQYEQYF; CDR3 DNA: TGCGCCAGCAGTGAGTCGGCAGGGGGCCAGTACGAGCAGTACTTC
clone size: NA; J gene: TRBJ2-7; D gene: NA; V gene: TRBV5-4; CDR3 protein: CASSSQTTTYEQYF; CDR3 DNA: TGTGCCAGCAGCTCTCAGACAACGACCTACGAGCAGTACTTC
clone size: NA; J gene: TRBJ1-1; D gene: NA; V gene: TRBV15; CDR3 protein: CATSSTGFTEAFF; CDR3 DNA: TGTGCCACCAGCAGTACAGGGTTCACTGAAGCTTTCTTT
clone size: once; J gene: TRBJ2-1; D gene: TRBD2; V gene: TRBV5-8; CDR3 protein: CASSVTGTSGGAHNEQFF; CDR3 DNA: TGTGCCAGCAGCGTAACCGGGACTAGCGGGGGGGCCCACAATGAGCAGTTCTTC
clone size: NA; J gene: TRBJ2-2; D gene: TRBD1; V gene: TRBV11-3; CDR3 protein: CASSQRTGTGELFF; CDR3 DNA: TGTGCCAGCAGCCAACGGACAGGCACCGGGGAGCTGTTTTTT
clone size: NA; J gene: TRBJ2-7; D gene: NA; V gene: TRBV30; CDR3 protein: CAWSHGSDYEQYF; CDR3 DNA: TGTGCCTGGAGCCACGGGAGCGACTACGAGCAGTACTTC
clone size: NA; J gene: TRBJ2-1; D gene: NA; V gene: TRBV5-1; CDR3 protein: CASSPQGDFHNEQFF; CDR3 DNA: TGCGCCAGCAGCCCCCAGGGGGACTTCCACAATGAGCAGTTCTTC
clone size: NA; J gene: TRBJ1-1; D gene: NA; V gene: TRBV25-1; CDR3 protein: CASIDSYTEAFF; CDR3 DNA: TGTGCCAGTATTGACAGTTACACTGAAGCTTTCTTT
clone size: once; J gene: TRBJ2-2; D gene: NA; V gene: TRBV24-1; CDR3 protein: CATSDIVTPLSDTGELFF; CDR3 DNA: TGTGCCACCAGTGATATTGTGACACCCTTATCCGACACCGGGGAGCTGTTTTTT
clone size: NA; J gene: TRBJ1-5; D gene: TRBD1; V gene: TRBV10-3; CDR3 protein: CAIRGDQGDQPQHF; CDR3 DNA: TGTGCCATCAGGGGCGATCAGGGGGATCAGCCCCAGCATTTT
clone size: NA; J gene: TRBJ1-2; D gene: TRBD1; V gene: TRBV7-9; CDR3 protein: CASSERTGGNGYTF; CDR3 DNA: TGTGCCAGCAGCGAAAGGACAGGGGGAAATGGCTACACCTTC
clone size: NA; J gene: TRBJ2-1; D gene: TRBD2; V gene: TRBV7-2; CDR3 protein: CASSLRSRLAGGNEQFF; CDR3 DNA: TGTGCCAGCAGCTTAAGGTCGAGACTAGCGGGAGGCAATGAGCAGTTCTTC
clone size: NA; J gene: TRBJ1-5; D gene: NA; V gene: TRBV10-3; CDR3 protein: CAISESPRGDQPQHF; CDR3 DNA: TGTGCCATCAGTGAGTCCCCCAGGGGAGATCAGCCCCAGCATTTT
clone size: NA; J gene: TRBJ1-1; D gene: NA; V gene: TRBV6-5; CDR3 protein: CASSYEQGLAEAFF; CDR3 DNA: TGTGCCAGCAGTTATGAGCAGGGGCTAGCCGAAGCTTTCTTT
clone size: NA; J gene: TRBJ1-4; D gene: NA; V gene: TRBV18; CDR3 protein: CASSPQREELFF; CDR3 DNA: TGTGCCAGCTCACCACAGAGAGAGGAACTGTTTTTT
clone size: once; J gene: TRBJ1-1; D gene: TRBD1; V gene: TRBV6-5; CDR3 protein: CASSYDRGFAEAFF; CDR3 DNA: TGTGCCAGCAGTTACGACAGGGGATTCGCTGAAGCTTTCTTT
clone size: NA; J gene: TRBJ2-4; D gene: NA; V gene: TRBV19; CDR3 protein: CASSIGGTATNIQYF; CDR3 DNA: TGTGCCAGTAGTATTGGAGGGACAGCCACTAACATTCAGTACTTC
clone size: NA; J gene: TRBJ1-1; D gene: TRBD1; V gene: TRBV10-3; CDR3 protein: CAISDGPGTVMNTEAFF; CDR3 DNA: TGTGCCATCAGTGATGGGCCCGGGACAGTCATGAACACTGAAGCTTTCTTT
clone size: once; J gene: TRBJ2-1; D gene: NA; V gene: TRBV28; CDR3 protein: CASSLTDEQFF; CDR3 DNA: TGTGCCAGCAGTTTAACGGATGAGCAGTTCTTC
clone size: NA; J gene: TRBJ2-1; D gene: NA; V gene: TRBV27; CDR3 protein: CASSFRRFNEQFF; CDR3 DNA: TGTGCCAGCAGTTTTCGGCGGTTCAATGAGCAGTTCTTC
clone size: NA; J gene: TRBJ1-5; D gene: TRBD1; V gene: TRBV6-5; CDR3 protein: CASIPQDRGHQPQHF; CDR3 DNA: TGTGCCAGCATACCACAGGACAGGGGGCATCAGCCCCAGCATTTT